The present entry profiles one T cell receptor beta chain with its context. Its specificity is not known. Assay: immunoSEQ multiplex PCR; the TCRdb copy retains only in-frame clones and omits some. The data show approximately 25,000 clones, around 86% seen once. In every patient, relapse followed autologous stem cell transplantation, while exposure to brentuximab vedotin differed. The data were obtained in a study of PD-1 blockade in classical Hodgkin lymphoma. Findings and caveats of the study: Baseline diversity resembling that of newly diagnosed patients was seen in complete responders.

This CDR3 is 16 amino acids long. The germline gives CDR1 SNHLY, CDR2 FYNNEI. The V end lost 2 bases, the J end lost 0 bases, and 11 bases lay between the germline ends. This TCR derives from a human donor with classical Hodgkin lymphoma. This sample comprised peripheral blood mononuclear cells (PBMCs), obtained before the second cycle of nivolumab. The chain links TRBV2 to TRBJ1-5, with D tentatively TRBD1 (5 bases). The DNA for the CDR3 is TGTGCCAGCAGTGAAACGAGGGGCTATAGCAATCAGCCCCAGCATTTT. Protein sequence: CASSETRGYSNQPQHF.